These 17 T cell receptor beta chains came from one sample sequenced in a study of control samples from healthy donors and cancer patients. Clones were sequenced by immunoSEQ multiplex PCR, and TCRdb holds only the in-frame ones, with some missing. This table has some 28,000 clones, around 80% appearing once. Sample: PBMCs. The receptors here all came from a man aged 60-69 years with head and neck cancer.

This chain uses TRBV7-8 with TRBJ2-5; TRBD1 is a possible D gene (6 bases). CDR3 size: 15 residues. Trimming stripped 10 bases from V and 3 bases from J, with 21 bases between. The germline gives CDR1 SGHVS, CDR2 FQNEAQ. The CDR3 loop reads CATRLGIWTEETQYF. The CDR3 DNA follows: TGTGCCACCAGGTTAGGGATCTGGACAGAAGAGACCCAGTACTTC.

The rearrangement links TRBV7-3 to TRBJ1-1; D is ambiguous. Germline loops: CDR1 SGHTA, CDR2 FQGTGA. Trimming cost V 0 bases and J 2 bases, with 10 bases left between them. The CDR3 spans 15 residues. The chain's CDR3 is CASSLTGRGNTEAFF. As DNA, the CDR3 is TGTGCCAGCAGCTTAACCGGCCGGGGTAACACTGAAGCTTTCTTT.

The chain uses TRBV19 and TRBJ1-1; no clear D. The CDR3 length is 12 residues. The germline V gene encodes CDR1 LNHDA and CDR2 SQIVND (reference sequence). Trimming pared 11 bases from V and 6 bases from J, leaving 16 bases between. The CDR3 protein is CAAGFRAAEAFF. In nucleotides, the CDR3 is TGTGCCGCTGGTTTTCGGGCCGCTGAAGCTTTCTTT.

The V and J genes are TRBV19 and TRBJ1-3; D is undetermined. The CDR3 loop spans 12 amino acids. Trimming removed 3 bases at V and 8 bases at J, with 8 bases between. Germline lookup yields CDR1 LNHDA and CDR2 SQIVND (reference sequence). This chain's CDR3 is CASSIARDTIYF. The CDR3, as DNA: TGTGCCAGTAGTATTGCGAGAGACACCATATATTTT.

Only one count was recorded for this clone. V and J are TRBV20-1 and TRBJ2-7, with D hard to call. The CDR3 has 10 residues. Trimming pared 5 bases from V and 2 bases from J, leaving 4 bases between. Germline loops: CDR1 DFQATT, CDR2 SNEGSKA (reference sequence). The CDR3 nucleotides are TGCAGTGCTGGACCCTACGAGCAGTACTTC. Residues: CSAGPYEQYF.

This rearrangement joins TRBV19 to TRBJ2-1; 8 nucleotides match TRBD2. Losses at the gene ends were 6 bases for V and 3 bases for J; bases not matched to a gene: 13. Germline CDR1 reads LNHDA; CDR2 reads SQIVND (reference sequence). This CDR3 contains 17 residues. CDR3 residues: CASRQGLAGPSYNEQFF. Written as DNA, the CDR3 is TGTGCCAGTAGGCAGGGTCTAGCGGGTCCGAGCTACAATGAGCAGTTCTTC.

The chain combines TRBV9 with TRBJ1-2; D ambiguous. Looked up from germline, CDR1 is SGDLS and CDR2 is YYNGEE. V was pared by 3 bases and J by 1 base, with 13 bases between. This CDR3 contains 15 residues. In nucleotides, the CDR3 is TGTGCCAGCAGCGGGGATTGGGCAGTTAACTATGGCTACACCTTC. This codes for CASSGDWAVNYGYTF.

The rearrangement links TRBV6-4 to TRBJ2-6; TRBD2 is a possible D gene (6 bases). The V gene lost 0 bases and the J gene lost 1 base, with 7 bases spanning the gap. CDR3 length: 16 amino acids. The germline CDR1 and CDR2 sequences are MRHNA and SNTAGT. CDR3 in amino acids: CASSDSGGSGANVLTF. The CDR3 coding sequence is TGTGCCAGCAGTGACTCTGGGGGGTCTGGGGCCAACGTCCTGACTTTC.

The V and J genes are TRBV3-1 (or the pseudogene TRBV3-2) and TRBJ1-1; weak D call: TRBD1 (6 bases). Trimming pared 4 bases from V and 5 bases from J, leaving 17 bases between. This CDR3 is 15 amino acids long. Germline V gene sequence: CDR1 LGHDT, CDR2 YNNKEL (reference sequence). CDR3 protein: CASSLGRGKKTEAFF. The CDR3 bases are TGTGCCAGCAGCCTGGGCAGGGGAAAAAAGACTGAAGCTTTCTTT.

The chain has TRBV21-1 and TRBJ2-7; the D call TRBD1 from the table was never checked on the DNA. TRBV21-1 is marked as a pseudogene. This CDR3 spans 21 amino acids. The CDR3 reads CASSQGGKTGTLGTGYYEQYF. The CDR3 DNA reads TGTGCCAGCAGTCAAGGGGGCAAGACAGGAACTCTCGGGACTGGATATTACGAGCAGTACTTC.

CDR3 nucleotides: TGTGCCAGCAGCCTTGTGGCAGGGAAAGGATCCGGGGAGCTGTTTTTT. Translated, it gives CASSLVAGKGSGELFF. The gene calls are TRBV27 and TRBJ2-2, with D perhaps TRBD1 (5 bases). The CDR3 is 16 amino acids. Germline lookup yields CDR1 MNHEY and CDR2 SMNVEV (reference sequence). Trimming stripped 6 bases from V and 6 bases from J, with 20 bases between.

The V gene is TRBV11-2, the J gene TRBJ2-1; D unresolved. This CDR3 comprises 14 residues. From germline, CDR1 is SGHAT and CDR2 FQNNGV. V shed 5 bases and J shed 9 bases, with 17 bases lying between them. Here the CDR3 reads CASSPGPQLGEQFF. CDR3 DNA: TGTGCCAGCAGCCCAGGCCCCCAGTTGGGTGAGCAGTTCTTC.

The gene calls are TRBV5-6 and TRBJ2-7; D may be TRBD1 or TRBD2 (6 bases each). V shed 4 bases and J shed 3 bases, with 17 bases lying between them. This CDR3 has 15 residues. The germline gives CDR1 SGHDT, CDR2 YYEEEE. The CDR3 DNA reads TGTGCCAGCAGCCTCGGGGGCAAGCCTCACTACGAGCAGTACTTC. It specifies CASSLGGKPHYEQYF.

V is TRBV7-8 and J is TRBJ1-4, with 8 bases matching TRBD1. Germline V gives CDR1 SGHVS, CDR2 FQNEAQ. Trimming took 4 bases from V and 4 from J; bases not matched to a gene: 5. CDR3 length equals 15 residues. CDR3 in DNA: TGTGCCAGCAGCTGGGGGACAGGACGTAATGAAAAACTGTTTTTT. It encodes CASSWGTGRNEKLFF.

This sequence joins TRBV27 and TRBJ2-2; 8 bases align to TRBD1. Germline V lookup: CDR1 MNHEY, CDR2 SMNVEV (reference sequence). There are 17 residues in the CDR3. V was pared by 3 bases and J by 7 bases, with 13 bases of the junction left unmatched. The CDR3 protein is CASSFRYAGGADGELFF. The CDR3 DNA reads TGTGCCAGCAGTTTTCGGTATGCAGGGGGCGCGGACGGGGAGCTGTTTTTT.

The rearrangement joins TRBV5-4 to TRBJ2-1; 11 bases line up with TRBD2. Germline assignment: CDR1 SGHNT and CDR2 YYREEE (reference sequence). The CDR3 consists of 15 residues. The V and J ends lost 4 bases and 4 bases, in that order; junction bases with no gene match: 4. In nucleotides, the CDR3 is TGTGCCAGCAGCCAGGGACTAGCGGTATACAATGAGCAGTTCTTC. Protein sequence: CASSQGLAVYNEQFF.

The chain has TRBV5-6 and TRBJ2-7, with a possible D match to TRBD2 (5 bases). The V gene lost 1 base and the J gene lost 0 bases, with 8 bases spanning the gap. The CDR3 is made up of 14 amino acids. Germline V gene lookup returns CDR1 SGHDT and CDR2 YYEEEE. The CDR3, as DNA: TGTGCCAGCAGCTTGCCGGGGATCTCCTACGAGCAGTACTTC. This sequence encodes CASSLPGISYEQYF.